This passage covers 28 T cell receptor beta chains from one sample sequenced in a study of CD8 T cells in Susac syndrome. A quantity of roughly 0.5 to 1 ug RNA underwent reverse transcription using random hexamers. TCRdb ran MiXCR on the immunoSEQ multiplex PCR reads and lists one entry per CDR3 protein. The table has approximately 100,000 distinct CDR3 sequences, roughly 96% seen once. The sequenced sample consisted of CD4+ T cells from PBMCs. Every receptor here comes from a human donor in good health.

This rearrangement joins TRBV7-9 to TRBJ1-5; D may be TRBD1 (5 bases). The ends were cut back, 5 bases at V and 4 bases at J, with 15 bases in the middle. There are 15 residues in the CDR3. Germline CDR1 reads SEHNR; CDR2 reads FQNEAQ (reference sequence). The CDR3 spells CASSPGTLGNQPQHF. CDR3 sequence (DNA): TGTGCCAGCAGCCCCGGGACTCTCGGGAATCAGCCCCAGCATTTT. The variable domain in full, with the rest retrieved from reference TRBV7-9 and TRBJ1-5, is DTGVSQNPRHKITKRGQNVTFRCDPISEHNRLYWYRQTLGQGPEFLTYFQNEAQLEKSRLLSDRFSAERPKGSFSTLEIQRTEQGDSAMYLCASSPGTLGNQPQHFGDGTRLSIL.

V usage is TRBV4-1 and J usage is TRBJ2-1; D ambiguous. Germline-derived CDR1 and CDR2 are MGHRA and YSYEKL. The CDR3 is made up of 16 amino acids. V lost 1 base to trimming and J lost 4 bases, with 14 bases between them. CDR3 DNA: TGCGCCAGCAGCCAAGTCCTAGTACGTACTTACAATGAGCAGTTCTTC. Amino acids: CASSQVLVRTYNEQFF.

Written as DNA, the CDR3 is TGCAGTGCTAGAGCTGGTTCAGGGCTCGAGCAGTACTTC. Amino acid sequence: CSARAGSGLEQYF. The rearrangement joins TRBV20-1 to TRBJ2-7, with a tentative D call TRBD1 (5 bases). V lost 1 base to trimming and J lost 6 bases, with 13 bases between them. CDR1 and CDR2 from the germline V gene are DFQATT and SNEGSKA (reference sequence). The CDR3 has 13 residues.

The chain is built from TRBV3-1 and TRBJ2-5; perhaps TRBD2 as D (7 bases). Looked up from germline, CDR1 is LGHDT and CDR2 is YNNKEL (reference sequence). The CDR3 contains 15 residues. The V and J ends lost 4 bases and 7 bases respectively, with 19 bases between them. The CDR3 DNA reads TGTGCCAGCAGCCCTGGGGGGCTAGCGGAGACGACCCAGTACTTC. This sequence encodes CASSPGGLAETTQYF.

This chain's CDR3 is CASSVGSSQKNEQYF. In DNA form, the CDR3 reads TGTGCCAGCAGCGTAGGAAGCTCACAAAAGAACGAGCAGTACTTC. The J gene is TRBJ2-1, the V gene TRBV9; no reliable D call. The DNA end is a closer match to TRBJ2-7, so the J assignment may be wrong. The CDR3 consists of 15 residues. Germline V CDR1 and CDR2: SGDLS, YYNGEE.

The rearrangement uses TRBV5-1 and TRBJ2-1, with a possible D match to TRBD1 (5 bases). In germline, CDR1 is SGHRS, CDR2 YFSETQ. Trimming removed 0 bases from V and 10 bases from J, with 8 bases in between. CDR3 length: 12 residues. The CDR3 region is CASSLGGWEQFF. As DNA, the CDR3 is TGCGCCAGCAGCTTGGGGGGCTGGGAGCAGTTCTTC.

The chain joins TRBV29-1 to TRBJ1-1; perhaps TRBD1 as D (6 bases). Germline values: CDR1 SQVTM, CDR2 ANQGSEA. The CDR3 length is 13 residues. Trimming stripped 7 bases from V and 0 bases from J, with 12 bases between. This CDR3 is CSGKTGMNTEAFF. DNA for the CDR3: TGCAGCGGGAAGACAGGCATGAACACTGAAGCTTTCTTT.

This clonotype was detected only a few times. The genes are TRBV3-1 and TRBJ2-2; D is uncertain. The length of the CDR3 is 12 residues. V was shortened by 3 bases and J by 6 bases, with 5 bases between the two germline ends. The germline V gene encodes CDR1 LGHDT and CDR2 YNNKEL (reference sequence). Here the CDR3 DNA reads TGTGCCAGCAGCCAGGACCCCGGGGAGCTGTTTTTT. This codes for CASSQDPGELFF.

CDR3 nucleotides: TGTGCCAGCAGCCACAGTAACACCGGGGAGCTGTTTTTT. Translation: CASSHSNTGELFF. This rearrangement joins TRBV7-3 to TRBJ2-2; D is uncertain. The V end was cut by 5 bases, the J end by 2 bases, with 6 bases between. The CDR3 is made up of 13 amino acids. Germline V CDR1 and CDR2: SGHTA, FQGTGA.

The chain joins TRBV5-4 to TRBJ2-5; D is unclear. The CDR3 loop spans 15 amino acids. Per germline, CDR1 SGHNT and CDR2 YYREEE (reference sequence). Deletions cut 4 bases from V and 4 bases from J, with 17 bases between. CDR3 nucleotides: TGTGCCAGCAGCGTGCCGGACCCTGGTGGAGAGACCCAGTACTTC. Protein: CASSVPDPGGETQYF.

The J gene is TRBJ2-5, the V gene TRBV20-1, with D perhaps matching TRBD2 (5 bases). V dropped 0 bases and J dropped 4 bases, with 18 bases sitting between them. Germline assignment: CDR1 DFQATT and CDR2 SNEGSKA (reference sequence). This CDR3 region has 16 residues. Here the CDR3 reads CSAREEELNLGETQYF. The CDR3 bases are TGCAGTGCTAGAGAGGAGGAACTTAACCTGGGAGAGACCCAGTACTTC.

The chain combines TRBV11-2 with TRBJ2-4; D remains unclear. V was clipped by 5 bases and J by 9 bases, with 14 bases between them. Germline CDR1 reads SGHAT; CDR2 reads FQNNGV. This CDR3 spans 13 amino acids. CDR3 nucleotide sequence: TGTGCCAGCAGCCAAGGACGACGAGGCATTCAGTACTTC. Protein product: CASSQGRRGIQYF.

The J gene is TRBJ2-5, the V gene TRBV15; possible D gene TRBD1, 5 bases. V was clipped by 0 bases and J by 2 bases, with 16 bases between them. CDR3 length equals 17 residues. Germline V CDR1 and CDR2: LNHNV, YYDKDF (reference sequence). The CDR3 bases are TGTGCCACCAGCAGAGATACATTCAGATCAGGGCAAGAGACCCAGTACTTC. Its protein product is CATSRDTFRSGQETQYF.

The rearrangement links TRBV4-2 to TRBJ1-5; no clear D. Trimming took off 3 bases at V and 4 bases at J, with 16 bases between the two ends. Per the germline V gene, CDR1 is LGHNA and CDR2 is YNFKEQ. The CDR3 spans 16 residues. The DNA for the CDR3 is TGTGCCAGCAGCCATGACTCATGGACGGGAAATCAGCCCCAGCATTTT. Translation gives CASSHDSWTGNQPQHF.

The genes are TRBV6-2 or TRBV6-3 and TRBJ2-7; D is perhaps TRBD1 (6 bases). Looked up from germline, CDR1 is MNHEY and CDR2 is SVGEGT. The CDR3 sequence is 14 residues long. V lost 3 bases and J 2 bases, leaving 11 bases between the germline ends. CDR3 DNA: TGTGCCAGCAGTTATACAGGGCCTCCCTACGAGCAGTACTTC. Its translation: CASSYTGPPYEQYF.

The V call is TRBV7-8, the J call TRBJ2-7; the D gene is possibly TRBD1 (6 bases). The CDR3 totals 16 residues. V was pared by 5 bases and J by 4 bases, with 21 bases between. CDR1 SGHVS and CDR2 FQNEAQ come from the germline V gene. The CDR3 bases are TGTGCCAGCAGCCCACCCGGTGGGCAGGGACAATACGAGCAGTACTTC. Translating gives CASSPPGGQGQYEQYF.

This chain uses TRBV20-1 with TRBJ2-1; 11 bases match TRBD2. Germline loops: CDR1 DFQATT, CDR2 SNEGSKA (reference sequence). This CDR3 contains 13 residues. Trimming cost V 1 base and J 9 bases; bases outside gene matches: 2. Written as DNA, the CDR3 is TGCAGTGCTAGAGCCACTAGCGGGGGTGAGCAGTTCTTC. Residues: CSARATSGGEQFF.

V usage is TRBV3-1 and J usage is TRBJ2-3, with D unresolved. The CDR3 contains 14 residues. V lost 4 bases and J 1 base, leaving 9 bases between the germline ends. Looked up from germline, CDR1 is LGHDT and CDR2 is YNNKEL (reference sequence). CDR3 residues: CASSLAARTDTQYF. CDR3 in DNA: TGTGCCAGCAGCCTCGCGGCCCGCACAGATACGCAGTATTTT.

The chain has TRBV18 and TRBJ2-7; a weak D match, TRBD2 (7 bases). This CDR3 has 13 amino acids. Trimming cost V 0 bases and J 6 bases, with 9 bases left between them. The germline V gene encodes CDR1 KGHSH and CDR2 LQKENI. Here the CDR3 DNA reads TGTGCCAGCTCACCACCGGGGGGGGCCGAGCAGTACTTC. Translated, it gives CASSPPGGAEQYF.

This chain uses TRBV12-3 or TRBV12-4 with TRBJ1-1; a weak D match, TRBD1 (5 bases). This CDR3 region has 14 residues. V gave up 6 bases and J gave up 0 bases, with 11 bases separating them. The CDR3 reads CASSRLTVNTEAFF. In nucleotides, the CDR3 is TGTGCCAGCAGCCGTCTGACAGTGAACACTGAAGCTTTCTTT.

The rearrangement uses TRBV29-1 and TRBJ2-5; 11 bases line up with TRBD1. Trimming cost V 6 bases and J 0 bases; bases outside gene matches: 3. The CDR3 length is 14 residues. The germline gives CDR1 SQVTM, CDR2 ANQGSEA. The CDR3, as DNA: TGCAGCGTAGGGACAGGGGGGTACCAAGAGACCCAGTACTTC. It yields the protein CSVGTGGYQETQYF.

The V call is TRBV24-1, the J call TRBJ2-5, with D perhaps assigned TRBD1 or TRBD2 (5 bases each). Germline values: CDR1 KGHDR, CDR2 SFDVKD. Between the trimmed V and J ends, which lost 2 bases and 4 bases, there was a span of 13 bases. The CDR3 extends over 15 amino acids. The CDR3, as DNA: TGTGCCACCAGTGATTCAACCGGGACCACAGAGACCCAGTACTTC. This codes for CATSDSTGTTETQYF.

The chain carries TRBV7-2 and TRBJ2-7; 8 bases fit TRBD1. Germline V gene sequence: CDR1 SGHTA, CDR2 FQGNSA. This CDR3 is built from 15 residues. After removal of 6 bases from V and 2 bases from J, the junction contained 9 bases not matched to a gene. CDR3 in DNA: TGTGCCAGCAGTTGGGCTACAGGGGGAGCCTACGAGCAGTACTTC. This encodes CASSWATGGAYEQYF. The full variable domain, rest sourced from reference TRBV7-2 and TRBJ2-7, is GAGVSQSPSNKVTEKGKDVELRCDPISGHTALYWYRQSLGQGLEFLIYFQGNSAPDKSGLPSDRFSAERTGGSVSTLTIQRTQQEDSAVYLCASSWATGGAYEQYFGPGTRLTVT.

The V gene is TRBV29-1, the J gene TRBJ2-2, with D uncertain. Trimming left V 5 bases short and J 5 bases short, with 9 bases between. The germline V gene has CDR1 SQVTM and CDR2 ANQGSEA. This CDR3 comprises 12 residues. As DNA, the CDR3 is TGCAGCGTTTGGGCCGATACCGGGGAGCTGTTTTTT. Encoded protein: CSVWADTGELFF.

The CDR3 bases are TGTGCCAGCAGTCCCCTCACAGGAGCCAAAAACATTCAGTACTTC. This gives the protein CASSPLTGAKNIQYF. V and J are TRBV2 and TRBJ2-4, with a tentative D call TRBD1 (5 bases). Germline values: CDR1 SNHLY, CDR2 FYNNEI. The CDR3 is 15 residues long. Trimming took 5 bases from V and 0 from J, leaving 11 bases between them. Full variable domain (outside the CDR3, taken from reference TRBV2 and TRBJ2-4): EPEVTQTPSHQVTQMGQEVILRCVPISNHLYFYWYRQILGQKVEFLVSFYNNEISEKSEIFDDQFSVERPDGSNFTLKIRSTKLEDSAMYFCASSPLTGAKNIQYFGAGTRLSVL.

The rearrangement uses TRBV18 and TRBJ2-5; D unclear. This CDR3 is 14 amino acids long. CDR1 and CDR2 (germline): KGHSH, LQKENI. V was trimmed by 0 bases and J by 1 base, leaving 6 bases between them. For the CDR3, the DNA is TGTGCCAGCTCACCACCACAGAGCCAAGAGACCCAGTACTTC. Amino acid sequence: CASSPPQSQETQYF.

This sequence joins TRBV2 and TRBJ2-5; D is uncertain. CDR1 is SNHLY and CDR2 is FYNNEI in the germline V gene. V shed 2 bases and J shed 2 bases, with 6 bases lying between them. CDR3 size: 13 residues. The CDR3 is CASSEKEQETQYF. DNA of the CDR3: TGTGCCAGCAGTGAAAAGGAACAAGAGACCCAGTACTTC.

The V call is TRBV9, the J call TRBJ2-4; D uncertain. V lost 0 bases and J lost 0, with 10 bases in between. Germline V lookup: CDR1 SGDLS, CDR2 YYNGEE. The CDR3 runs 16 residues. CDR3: CASSVVDVRAKNIQYF. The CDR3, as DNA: TGTGCCAGCAGCGTAGTTGACGTGCGAGCCAAAAACATTCAGTACTTC.